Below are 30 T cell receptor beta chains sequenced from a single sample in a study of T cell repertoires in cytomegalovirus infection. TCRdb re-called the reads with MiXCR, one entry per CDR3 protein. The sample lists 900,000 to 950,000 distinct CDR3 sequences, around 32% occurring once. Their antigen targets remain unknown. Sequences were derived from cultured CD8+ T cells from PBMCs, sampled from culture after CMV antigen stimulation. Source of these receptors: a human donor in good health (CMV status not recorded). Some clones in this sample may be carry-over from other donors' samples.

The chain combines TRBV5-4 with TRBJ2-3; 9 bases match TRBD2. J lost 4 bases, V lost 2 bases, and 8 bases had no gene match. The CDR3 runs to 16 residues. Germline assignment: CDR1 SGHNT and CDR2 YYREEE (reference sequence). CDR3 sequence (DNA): TGTGCCAGCAGCTTTGAAGGAGGCGGGGGGGCAGATACGCAGTATTTT. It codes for CASSFEGGGGADTQYF. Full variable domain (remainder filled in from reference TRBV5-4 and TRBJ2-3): ETGVTQSPTHLIKTRGQQVTLRCSSQSGHNTVSWYQQALGQGPQFIFQYYREEENGRGNFPPRFSGLQFPNYSSELNVNALELDDSALYLCASSFEGGGGADTQYFGPGTRLTVL.

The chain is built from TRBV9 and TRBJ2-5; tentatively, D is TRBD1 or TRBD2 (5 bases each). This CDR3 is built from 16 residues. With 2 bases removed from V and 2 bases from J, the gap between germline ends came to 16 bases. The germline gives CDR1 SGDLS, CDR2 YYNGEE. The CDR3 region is CASSVEGWQRQETQYF. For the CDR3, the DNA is TGTGCCAGCAGCGTCGAGGGGTGGCAGAGGCAAGAGACCCAGTACTTC.

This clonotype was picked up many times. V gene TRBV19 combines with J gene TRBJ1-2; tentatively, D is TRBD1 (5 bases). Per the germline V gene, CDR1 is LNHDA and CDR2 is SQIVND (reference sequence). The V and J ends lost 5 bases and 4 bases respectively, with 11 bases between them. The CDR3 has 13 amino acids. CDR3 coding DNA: TGTGCCAGTAGTTACGGGGGTATCTATGGCTACACCTTC. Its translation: CASSYGGIYGYTF.

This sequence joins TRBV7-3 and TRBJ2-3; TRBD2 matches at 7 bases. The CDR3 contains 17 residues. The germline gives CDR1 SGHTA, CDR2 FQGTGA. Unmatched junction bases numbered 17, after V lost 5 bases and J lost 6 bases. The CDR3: CASSHGLSGVSLDTQYF. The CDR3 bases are TGTGCCAGCAGCCACGGCCTGAGCGGGGTTTCCTTGGATACGCAGTATTTT.

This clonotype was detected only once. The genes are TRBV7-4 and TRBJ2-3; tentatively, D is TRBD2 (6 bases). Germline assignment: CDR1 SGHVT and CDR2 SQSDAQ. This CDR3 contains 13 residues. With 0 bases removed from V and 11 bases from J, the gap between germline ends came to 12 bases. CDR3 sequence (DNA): TGTGCCAGCAGCTTAGCGGCAGGGCGGGGGCAGTATTTT. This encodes CASSLAAGRGQYF.

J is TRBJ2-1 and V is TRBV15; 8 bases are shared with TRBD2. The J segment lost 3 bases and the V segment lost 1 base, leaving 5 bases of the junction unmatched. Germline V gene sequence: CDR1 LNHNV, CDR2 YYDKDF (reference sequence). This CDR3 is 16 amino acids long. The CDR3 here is CATSRGISGVYNEQFF. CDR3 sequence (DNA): TGTGCCACCAGCAGAGGAATTAGCGGGGTCTACAATGAGCAGTTCTTC.

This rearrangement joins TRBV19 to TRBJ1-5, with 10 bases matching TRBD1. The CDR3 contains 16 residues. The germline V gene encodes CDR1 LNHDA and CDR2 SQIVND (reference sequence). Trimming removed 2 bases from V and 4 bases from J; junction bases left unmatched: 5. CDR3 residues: CASSIIRDRGNQPQHF. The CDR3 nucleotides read TGTGCCAGTAGTATAATCCGGGACAGGGGAAATCAGCCCCAGCATTTT.

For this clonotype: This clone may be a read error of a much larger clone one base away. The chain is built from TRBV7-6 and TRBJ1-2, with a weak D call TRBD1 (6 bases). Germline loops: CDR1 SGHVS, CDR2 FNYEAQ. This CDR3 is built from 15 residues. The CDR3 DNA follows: TGTACCAGCAGCTTAGGAGGGGGGGCTGACTATGGCTACACCTTC. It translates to CTSSLGGGADYGYTF.

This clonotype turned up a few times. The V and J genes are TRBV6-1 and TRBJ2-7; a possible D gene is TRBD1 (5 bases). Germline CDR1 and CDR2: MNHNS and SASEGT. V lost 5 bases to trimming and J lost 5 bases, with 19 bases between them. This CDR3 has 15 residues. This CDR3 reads CASSFRTTPSDEQYF. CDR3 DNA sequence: TGTGCCAGCAGTTTCAGGACAACCCCGTCCGACGAGCAGTACTTC.

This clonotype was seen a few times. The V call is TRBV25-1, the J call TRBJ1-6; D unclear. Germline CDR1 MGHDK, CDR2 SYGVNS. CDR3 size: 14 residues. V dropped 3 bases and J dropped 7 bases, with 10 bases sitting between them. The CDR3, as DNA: TGTGCCAGCAGTGATATCGTGACCAATTCACCCCTCCACTTT. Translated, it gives CASSDIVTNSPLHF.

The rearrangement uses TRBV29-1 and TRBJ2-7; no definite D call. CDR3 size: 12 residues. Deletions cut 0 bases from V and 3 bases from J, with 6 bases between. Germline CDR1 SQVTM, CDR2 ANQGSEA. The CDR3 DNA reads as TGCAGCGTTGAAGACAGGTTCTACGAGCAGTACTTC. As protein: CSVEDRFYEQYF.

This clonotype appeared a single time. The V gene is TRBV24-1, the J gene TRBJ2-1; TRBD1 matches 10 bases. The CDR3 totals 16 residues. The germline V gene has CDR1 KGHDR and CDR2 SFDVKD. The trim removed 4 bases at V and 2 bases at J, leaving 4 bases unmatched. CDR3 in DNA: TGTGCCACCAGTGAAAAAGGGACAGGGGCCTACAATGAGCAGTTCTTC. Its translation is CATSEKGTGAYNEQFF.

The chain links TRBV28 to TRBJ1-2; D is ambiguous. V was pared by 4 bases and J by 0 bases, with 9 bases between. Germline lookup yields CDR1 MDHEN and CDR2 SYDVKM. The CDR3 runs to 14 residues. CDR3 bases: TGTGCCAGCAGTTCCAGGAGATCTAACTATGGCTACACCTTC. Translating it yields CASSSRRSNYGYTF.

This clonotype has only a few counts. The CDR3 is CASSGWTGAVETQYF. The CDR3 nucleotides read TGTGCCAGCAGTGGTTGGACAGGGGCCGTAGAGACCCAGTACTTC. The genes are TRBV6-1 and TRBJ2-5, with 9 nucleotides matching TRBD1. With V trimmed by 4 bases and J by 4 bases, 7 bases remained unmatched. The CDR3 consists of 15 residues. The germline gives CDR1 MNHNS, CDR2 SASEGT.

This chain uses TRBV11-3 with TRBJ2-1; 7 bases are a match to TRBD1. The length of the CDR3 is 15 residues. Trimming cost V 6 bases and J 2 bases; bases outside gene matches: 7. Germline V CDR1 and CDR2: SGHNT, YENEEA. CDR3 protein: CASSPRGPPYNEQFF. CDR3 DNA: TGTGCCAGCAGTCCAAGGGGGCCCCCCTACAATGAGCAGTTCTTC.

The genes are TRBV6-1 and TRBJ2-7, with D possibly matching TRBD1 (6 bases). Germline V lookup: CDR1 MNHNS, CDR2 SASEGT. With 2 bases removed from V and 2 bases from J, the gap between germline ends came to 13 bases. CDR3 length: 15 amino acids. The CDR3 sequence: CASSELPRGAYEQYV. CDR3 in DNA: TGTGCCAGCAGTGAACTCCCCAGGGGTGCCTACGAGCAGTACGTC.

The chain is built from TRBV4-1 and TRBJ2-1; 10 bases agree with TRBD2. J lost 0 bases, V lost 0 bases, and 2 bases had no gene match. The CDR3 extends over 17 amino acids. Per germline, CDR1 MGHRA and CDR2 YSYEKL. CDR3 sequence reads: CASSQDPSGGSYNEQFF. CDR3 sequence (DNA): TGCGCCAGCAGCCAAGATCCTAGCGGGGGCTCCTACAATGAGCAGTTCTTC.

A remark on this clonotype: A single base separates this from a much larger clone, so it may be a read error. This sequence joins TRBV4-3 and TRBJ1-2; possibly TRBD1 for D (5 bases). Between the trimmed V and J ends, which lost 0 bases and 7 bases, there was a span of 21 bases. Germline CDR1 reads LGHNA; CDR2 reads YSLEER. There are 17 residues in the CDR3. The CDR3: CASSQDFQGDTRAGYTF. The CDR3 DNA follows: TGCGCCAGCAGCCAAGATTTCCAGGGAGATACCAGGGCTGGCTACACCTTC.

CDR3 amino acids: CSARGQGLGTEAFF. CDR3 in DNA: TGCAGTGCTAGAGGCCAGGGGCTTGGCACTGAAGCTTTCTTT. This sequence joins TRBV20-1 and TRBJ1-1; D is possibly TRBD1 (6 bases). Trimming removed 1 base from V and 4 bases from J, with 13 bases in between. CDR3 length equals 14 residues. The V gene's germline CDR1 is DFQATT and CDR2 SNEGSKA (reference sequence).

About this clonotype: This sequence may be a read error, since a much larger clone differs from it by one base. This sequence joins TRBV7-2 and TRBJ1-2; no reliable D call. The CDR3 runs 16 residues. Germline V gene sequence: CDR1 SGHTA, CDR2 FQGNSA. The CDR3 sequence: CASSLDPGGSHYSYTF. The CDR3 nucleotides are TGTGCCAGCAGCTTAGACCCAGGAGGGTCGCACTATAGCTACACCTTC.

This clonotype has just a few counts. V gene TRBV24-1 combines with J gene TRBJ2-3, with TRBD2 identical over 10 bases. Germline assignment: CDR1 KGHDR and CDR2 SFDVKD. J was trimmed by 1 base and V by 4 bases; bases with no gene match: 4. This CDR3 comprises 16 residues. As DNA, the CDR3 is TGTGCCACCAGTGACACCACTAGCGGGGGCACAGATACGCAGTATTTT. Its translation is CATSDTTSGGTDTQYF.

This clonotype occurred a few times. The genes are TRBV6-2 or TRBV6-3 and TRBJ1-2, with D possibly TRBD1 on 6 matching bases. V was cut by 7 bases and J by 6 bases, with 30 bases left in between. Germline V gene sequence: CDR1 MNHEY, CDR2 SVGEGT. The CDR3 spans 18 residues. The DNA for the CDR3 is TGTGCCAGCATCCCCGGGGGGGGCGAACCATGGAGACGTGATGGCTACACCTTC. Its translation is CASIPGGGEPWRRDGYTF.

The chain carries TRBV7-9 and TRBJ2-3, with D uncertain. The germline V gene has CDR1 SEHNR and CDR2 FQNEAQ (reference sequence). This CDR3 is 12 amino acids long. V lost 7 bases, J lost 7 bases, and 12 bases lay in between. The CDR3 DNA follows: TGTGCCAGCATGGTGGCGGCATATACGCAGTATTTT. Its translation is CASMVAAYTQYF.

The CDR3 bases are TGTGCTAGTGGTTTGCCGGGACAGGTAGCCTACAATGAGCAGTTCTTC. This codes for CASGLPGQVAYNEQFF. The chain couples TRBV12-5 to TRBJ2-1, with 8 nucleotides matching TRBD1. CDR1 and CDR2 from the germline V gene are LGHNT and FRNRAP. The CDR3 is 16 amino acids. The V segment lost 2 bases and the J segment 2 bases; nucleotides outside the gene matches: 5.

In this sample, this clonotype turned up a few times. The CDR3 coding sequence is TGTGCCAGCAGCCAGTCACTAGCGGGGATAGATACGCAGTATTTT. As protein: CASSQSLAGIDTQYF. This chain links TRBV7-8 with TRBJ2-3; 10 nucleotides match TRBD2. Per germline, CDR1 SGHVS and CDR2 FQNEAQ. V lost 5 bases to trimming and J lost 5 bases; unmatched junction nucleotides: 7. CDR3 length equals 15 residues.

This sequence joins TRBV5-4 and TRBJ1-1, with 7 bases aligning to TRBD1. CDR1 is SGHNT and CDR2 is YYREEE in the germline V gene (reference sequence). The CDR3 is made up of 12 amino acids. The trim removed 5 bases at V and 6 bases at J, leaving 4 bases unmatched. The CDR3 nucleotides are TGTGCCAGCAGTAAAACAGGGGCTGAAGCTTTCTTT. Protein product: CASSKTGAEAFF.

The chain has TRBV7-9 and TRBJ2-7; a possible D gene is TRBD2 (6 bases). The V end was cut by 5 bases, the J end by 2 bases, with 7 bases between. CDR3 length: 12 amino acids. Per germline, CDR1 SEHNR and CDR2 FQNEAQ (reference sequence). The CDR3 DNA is TGTGCCAGCAGCCCGGGGGCCTACGAGCAGTACGTC. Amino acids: CASSPGAYEQYV.

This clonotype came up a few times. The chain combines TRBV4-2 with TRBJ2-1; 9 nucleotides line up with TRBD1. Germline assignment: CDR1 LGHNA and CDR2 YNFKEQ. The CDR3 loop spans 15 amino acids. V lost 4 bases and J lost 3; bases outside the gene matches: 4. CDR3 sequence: CASSLGTGYYNEQFF. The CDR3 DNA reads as TGTGCCAGCAGCCTTGGGACAGGGTACTACAATGAGCAGTTCTTC.

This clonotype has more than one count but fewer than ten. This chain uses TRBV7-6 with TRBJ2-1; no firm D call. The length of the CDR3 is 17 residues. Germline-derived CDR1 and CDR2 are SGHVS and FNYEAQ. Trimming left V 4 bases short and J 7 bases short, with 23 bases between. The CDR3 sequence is CASSSSSWAPLGNEQFF. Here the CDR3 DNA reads TGTGCCAGCAGCTCCTCCAGCTGGGCCCCCCTGGGGAATGAGCAGTTCTTC. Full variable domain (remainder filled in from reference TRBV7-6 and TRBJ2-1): GAGVSQSPRYKVTKRGQDVALRCDPISGHVSLYWYRQALGQGPEFLTYFNYEAQQDKSGLPNDRFSAERPEGSISTLTIQRTEQRDSAMYRCASSSSSWAPLGNEQFFGPGTRLTVL.

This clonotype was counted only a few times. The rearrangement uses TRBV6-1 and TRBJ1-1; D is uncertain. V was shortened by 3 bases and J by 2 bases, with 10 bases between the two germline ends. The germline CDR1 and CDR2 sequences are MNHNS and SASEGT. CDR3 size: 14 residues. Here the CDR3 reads CASSDWGANTEAFF. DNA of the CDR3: TGTGCCAGCAGTGATTGGGGAGCAAACACTGAAGCTTTCTTT.